The rows below give T cell receptor beta chains drawn from one sample of a study of blood T cell repertoires in COVID-19. Profiling relied on immunoSEQ multiplex PCR, and the TCRdb table lists in-frame clones only, not all of them. Here the sample spans over 200,000 clones, 85% to 90% being singletons. The sequenced sample consisted of PBMCs or T cells enriched from blood (not recorded which). The receptor source for this set is a man under 40 who had been exposed to COVID-19. The CDR3 runs from the conserved cysteine through the conserved F or W. A D gene is named only where the DNA matches it firmly. Where a row states a size, it is once, few, many or the class of an expanded clone; other rows omit it.

TGTGCCAGCAGTGAAATGTCCCTCAACACCGGGGAGCTGTTTTTT	CASSEMSLNTGELFF	NA	TRBV6-1	TRBJ2-2	NA	15
TGTGCCAGCTCACCGAGTCTCTCTGGGGCCAACGTCCTGACTTTC	CASSPSLSGANVLTF	NA	TRBV18	TRBJ2-6	NA	15
TGTGCCAGACAGAAAGGAGAAAAACTGTTTTTT	CARQKGEKLFF	NA	TRBV6-5	TRBJ1-4	NA	11
TGTGCCAGCAGCTTAGAACGGGGCAGACTAGTCTCTGGAAACACCATATATTTT	CASSLERGRLVSGNTIYF	NA	TRBV7-6	TRBJ1-3	NA	18
TGTGCCAGCAGCTTATGGTCGGGGGTGACCAATGAGCAGTTCTTC	CASSLWSGVTNEQFF	NA	TRBV11-2	TRBJ2-1	few	15
TGTGCCAGCAGCTTGGGGGAGACCACAGATACGCAGTATTTT	CASSLGETTDTQYF	NA	TRBV5-5	TRBJ2-3	NA	14
TGTGCCAGCTCCCCTACCCCCGACAGGAACACTGAAGCTTTCTTT	CASSPTPDRNTEAFF	NA	TRBV18	TRBJ1-1	NA	15
TGTGCCAGCAGTGAACTAAGCGAGCAGTACTTC	CASSELSEQYF	NA	TRBV6-1	TRBJ2-7	NA	11
TGTGCCTGGAACCGTTGGGGGGGCAATGAGCAGTTCTTC	CAWNRWGGNEQFF	TRBD2	TRBV30	TRBJ2-1	NA	13
TGCAGCGCATCAAAGCAGGGCACTGAAGCTTTCTTT	CSASKQGTEAFF	NA	TRBV29-1	TRBJ1-1	NA	12
TGTGCCAGCAGTTCCTCCCCCTATGGCTACACCTTC	CASSSSPYGYTF	NA	TRBV12-3/TRBV12-4	TRBJ1-2	NA	12
TGTGCCAGCTCACCCGGAGGGACCTACAATGAGCAGTTCTTC	CASSPGGTYNEQFF	NA	TRBV18	TRBJ2-1	NA	14
TGTGCCGCGCGGACAGGGGGCTGGTATGGCTACACCTTC	CAARTGGWYGYTF	TRBD1	TRBV6-5	TRBJ1-2	NA	13
TGTGCCAGCAGCCCGCCACAGGGATGGACCCAGTACTTC	CASSPPQGWTQYF	NA	TRBV14	TRBJ2-5	NA	13
TGTGCCAGCAGCAAAGCCACAGATTTGACAGGGAGAACTGAAGCTTTCTTT	CASSKATDLTGRTEAFF	NA	TRBV21-1	TRBJ1-1	NA	17
TGTGCCAGCAGCCACGGTCCAGATACGCAGTATTTT	CASSHGPDTQYF	NA	TRBV6-5	TRBJ2-3	NA	12
TGCGCCAGCAGCTTGCAACCGGATGACAGGGCTAAGTACTTC	CASSLQPDDRAKYF	TRBD1	TRBV5-1	TRBJ2-7	NA	14
TGCGCCAGCAGCCATTACATCTTGCGGGTGAGCACAGATACGCAGTATTTT	CASSHYILRVSTDTQYF	NA	TRBV4-1	TRBJ2-3	NA	17
TGTGCCAGCAGTTACACAGCACCCGGGACACCAGGCGCGACCCAGTACTTC	CASSYTAPGTPGATQYF	NA	TRBV6-2/TRBV6-3	TRBJ2-5	NA	17
TGTGCCAGCAGCCGCGGGGGGGCTTACGAGCAGTACTTC	CASSRGGAYEQYF	TRBD2	TRBV6-5	TRBJ2-7	NA	13
TGCACCAGCAGCCAGCAGACAGGGGATGGGTACGAGCAGTACTTC	CTSSQQTGDGYEQYF	NA	TRBV1	TRBJ2-7	NA	15
TGTGTTCCAGCCCGAGGGCACAGACATGGTTTGGGCTATGGCTACACCTTC	CVPARGHRHGLGYGYTF	NA	TRBV11-3	TRBJ1-2	NA	17
TGCGCCAGCAGCCCCCGGGGAGAGGACCAGCCCCAGCATTTT	CASSPRGEDQPQHF	NA	TRBV5-1	TRBJ1-5	NA	14
TGTGCCAGCAGTGCGGGGGCAGATACGCAGTATTTT	CASSAGADTQYF	TRBD2	TRBV3-1/TRBV3-2	TRBJ2-3	NA	12
TGTGCCACCAGCAGGGGACTAGCGGGGGACTACGAGCAGTACTTC	CATSRGLAGDYEQYF	TRBD2	TRBV15	TRBJ2-7	NA	15
TGTGCCAGCAGTTTAATGACAGCCTACGAGCAGTACTTC	CASSLMTAYEQYF	NA	TRBV12-3/TRBV12-4	TRBJ2-7	NA	13
TGTGCCAGCCGATCTTCGGTAGGACAGGAGAGTACTGAAGCTTTCTTT	CASRSSVGQESTEAFF	TRBD1	TRBV7-9	TRBJ1-1	NA	16
TGTGCCAGCAGGCCCTCGAGGGTGAGCTCTGGAAACACCATATATTTT	CASRPSRVSSGNTIYF	NA	TRBV27	TRBJ1-3	NA	16
TGTGCCAGCAGTTACTGGCAGACTGAAGCTTTCTTT	CASSYWQTEAFF	NA	TRBV6-2/TRBV6-3	TRBJ1-1	NA	12
TGTGCCAGCAGCTTCAGACAGGGGGCGAAAGGGGCCAACGTCCTGACTTTC	CASSFRQGAKGANVLTF	TRBD1	TRBV5-6	TRBJ2-6	few	17
TGTGCCAGCAATGAAGGGCCGTGGGGCTACACCTTC	CASNEGPWGYTF	NA	TRBV6-1	TRBJ1-2	NA	12
TGTGCCAGCAGCGGTCAAACAGGGACCGGGGAGCTGTTTTTT	CASSGQTGTGELFF	NA	TRBV7-7	TRBJ2-2	NA	14
TGCAGCGTGTGGGAATTAACAGGGGTGGGTGGCGAGCAGTACTTC	CSVWELTGVGGEQYF	TRBD1	TRBV29-1	TRBJ2-7	NA	15
TGTGCCAGTACTTATAGGACTAGCGGTGGGTACAATGAGCAGTTCTTC	CASTYRTSGGYNEQFF	TRBD2	TRBV19	TRBJ2-1	NA	16
TGTGCCAGCAGCCATGGGGCCGTCGACAATCAGCCCCAGCATTTT	CASSHGAVDNQPQHF	NA	TRBV3-1/TRBV3-2	TRBJ1-5	NA	15
TGTGCCAGCAGTACCGCGCCCCGCCGCCCTCCAAGCGGGGGGGATCCCTACGAGCAGTACTTC	CASSTAPRRPPSGGDPYEQYF	TRBD2	TRBV6-2/TRBV6-3	TRBJ2-7	NA	21
TGTGCCAGCAGCTTTGGGGGACAGGGGGCAGATACGCAGTATTTT	CASSFGGQGADTQYF	TRBD1	TRBV7-9	TRBJ2-3	NA	15
TGTGCCAGCAGTTACAACAGGGTAAATGAGCAGTTCTTC	CASSYNRVNEQFF	NA	TRBV6-5	TRBJ2-1	NA	13
TGTGCCAGCAGCTCTTCTACCGGGACAGGGGGTAATCAGCCCCAGCATTTT	CASSSSTGTGGNQPQHF	TRBD1	TRBV7-9	TRBJ1-5	NA	17
TGTGCCAGCTCAACCAGGGGGTCGGGGAACACTGAAGCTTTCTTT	CASSTRGSGNTEAFF	TRBD1	TRBV18	TRBJ1-1	NA	15
TGTGCCATCAAGGCAGGGGCGCAATACAATGAGCAGTTCTTC	CAIKAGAQYNEQFF	NA	TRBV10-3	TRBJ2-1	NA	14
TGTGCCAGCAGCCTCCGGACAGCAGATACGCAGTATTTT	CASSLRTADTQYF	NA	TRBV9	TRBJ2-3	NA	13
TGTGCCAGTAGTACGGGACATTTGAATAACTATGGCTACACCTTC	CASSTGHLNNYGYTF	NA	TRBV19	TRBJ1-2	NA	15
TGTGCCAGCTCACGGGACAGGGTGAATGAGCAGTTCTTC	CASSRDRVNEQFF	TRBD1	TRBV18	TRBJ2-1	NA	13
TGTGCCAGCAGCTCCCTCTCTCTTGCGACCAAAAACATTCAGTACTTC	CASSSLSLATKNIQYF	NA	TRBV7-3	TRBJ2-4	NA	16
TGTGCCAGCAGCCGGGACAGTCTTAACTATGGCTACACCTTC	CASSRDSLNYGYTF	TRBD1	TRBV5-4	TRBJ1-2	NA	14
TGTGCCAGCAGCTTACCAGGAGGGAATGAAAAACTGTTTTTT	CASSLPGGNEKLFF	NA	TRBV7-9	TRBJ1-4	NA	14
TGTGCCAGCAGTTTGACACAGGGCTACGAGCAGTACTTC	CASSLTQGYEQYF	NA	TRBV27	TRBJ2-7	NA	13
TGTGCCAGTAGTATCGACAGGGAAAAGACTGAAGCTTTCTTT	CASSIDREKTEAFF	TRBD1	TRBV19	TRBJ1-1	NA	14
TGTGCCAGCAGCCGACAAAGGGGGCGCGCGGATACGCAGTATTTT	CASSRQRGRADTQYF	TRBD1	TRBV4-2	TRBJ2-3	NA	15
TGTGCCAGTAGTATAGCGACAGGGGGGGATTCACCCCTCCACTTT	CASSIATGGDSPLHF	TRBD1	TRBV19	TRBJ1-6	NA	15
TGTGCCAGCAGCTTAGGGACTAGCGGGGTCTACGAGCAGTACTTC	CASSLGTSGVYEQYF	TRBD2	TRBV7-8	TRBJ2-7	once	15
TGTGCCAGCAGTACAGGGCCGCCAGATACGCAGTATTTT	CASSTGPPDTQYF	NA	TRBV6-5	TRBJ2-3	NA	13